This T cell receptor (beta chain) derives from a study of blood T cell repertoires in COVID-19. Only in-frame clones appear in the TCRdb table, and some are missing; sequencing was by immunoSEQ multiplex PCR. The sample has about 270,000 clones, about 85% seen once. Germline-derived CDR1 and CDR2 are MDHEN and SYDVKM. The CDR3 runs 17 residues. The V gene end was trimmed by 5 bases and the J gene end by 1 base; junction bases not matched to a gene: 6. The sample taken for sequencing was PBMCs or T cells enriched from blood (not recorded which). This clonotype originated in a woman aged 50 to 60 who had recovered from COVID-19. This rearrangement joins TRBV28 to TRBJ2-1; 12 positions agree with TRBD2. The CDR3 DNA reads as TGTGCCAGCAGTCGACTAGCGGGAGAGAGGTCCTACAATGAGCAGTTCTTC. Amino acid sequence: CASSRLAGERSYNEQFF. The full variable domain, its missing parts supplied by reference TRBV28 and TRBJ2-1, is DVKVTQSSRYLVKRTGEKVFLECVQDMDHENMFWYRQDPGLGLRLIYFSYDVKMKEKGDIPEGYSVSREKKERFSLILESASTNQTSMYLCASSRLAGERSYNEQFFGPGTRLTVL.